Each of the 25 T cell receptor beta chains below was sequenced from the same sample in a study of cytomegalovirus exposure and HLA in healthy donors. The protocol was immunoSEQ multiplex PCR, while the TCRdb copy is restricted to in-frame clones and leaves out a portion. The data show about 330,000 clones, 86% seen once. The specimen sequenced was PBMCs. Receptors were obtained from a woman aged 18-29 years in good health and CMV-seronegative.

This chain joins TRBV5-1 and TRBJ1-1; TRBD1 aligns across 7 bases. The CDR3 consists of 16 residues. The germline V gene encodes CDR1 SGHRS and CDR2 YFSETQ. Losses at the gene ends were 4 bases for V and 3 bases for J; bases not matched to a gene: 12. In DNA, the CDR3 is TGCGCCAGCAGCCCATCCAGAGGACAGGACCACACTGAAGCTTTCTTT. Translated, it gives CASSPSRGQDHTEAFF.

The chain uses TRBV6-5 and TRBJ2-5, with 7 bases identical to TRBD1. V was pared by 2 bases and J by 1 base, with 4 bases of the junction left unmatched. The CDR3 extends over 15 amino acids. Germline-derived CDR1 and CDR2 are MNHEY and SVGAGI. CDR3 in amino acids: CASSYTGTVQETQYF. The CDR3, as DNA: TGTGCCAGCAGTTACACCGGGACAGTCCAAGAGACCCAGTACTTC.

DNA for the CDR3: TGTGCCACCAGCACACGGACAGGGACCAATCAGCCCCAGCATTTT. It translates to CATSTRTGTNQPQHF. The chain uses TRBV15 and TRBJ1-5, with 8 positions matching TRBD1. CDR1 and CDR2 from the germline V gene are LNHNV and YYDKDF (reference sequence). CDR3 length equals 15 residues. With 4 bases clipped from V and 3 bases from J, the junction kept 5 bases outside the gene matches. Drawing the rest from reference TRBV15 and TRBJ1-5, the complete variable domain is DAMVIQNPRYQVTQFGKPVTLSCSQTLNHNVMYWYQQKSSQAPKLLFHYYDKDFNNEADTPDNFQSRRPNTSFCFLDIRSPGLGDTAMYLCATSTRTGTNQPQHFGDGTRLSIL.

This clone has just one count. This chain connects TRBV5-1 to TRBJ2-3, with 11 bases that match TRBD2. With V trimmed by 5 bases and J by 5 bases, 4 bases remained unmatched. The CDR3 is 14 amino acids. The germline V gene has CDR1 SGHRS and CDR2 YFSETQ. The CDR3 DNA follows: TGCGCCAGCAGGATAGCGGGAGGGGTAGATACGCAGTATTTT. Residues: CASRIAGGVDTQYF.

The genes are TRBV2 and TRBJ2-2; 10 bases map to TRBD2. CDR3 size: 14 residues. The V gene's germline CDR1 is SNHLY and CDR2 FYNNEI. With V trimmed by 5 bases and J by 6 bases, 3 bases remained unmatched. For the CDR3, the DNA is TGTGCCAGCAGTCAGCGGGAGGGCCCCGGGGAGCTGTTTTTT. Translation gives CASSQREGPGELFF.

The CDR3 DNA is TGTGCCTGGAGCGGGGATCGGCAAGAGACCCAGTACTTC. This gives the protein CAWSGDRQETQYF. V is TRBV30 and J is TRBJ2-5; TRBD2 might be the D (5 bases). Germline lookup yields CDR1 GTSNPN and CDR2 SVGIG (reference sequence). Trimming shortened V by 3 bases and J by 2 bases, and 10 bases separated the two germline ends. CDR3 size: 13 residues.

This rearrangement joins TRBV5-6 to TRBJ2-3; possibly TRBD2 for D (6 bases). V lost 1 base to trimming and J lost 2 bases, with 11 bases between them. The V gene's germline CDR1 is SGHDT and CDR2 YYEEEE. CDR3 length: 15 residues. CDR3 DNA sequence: TGTGCCAGCAGCTTGTTAGGCGGGACCACAGATACGCAGTATTTT. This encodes CASSLLGGTTDTQYF.

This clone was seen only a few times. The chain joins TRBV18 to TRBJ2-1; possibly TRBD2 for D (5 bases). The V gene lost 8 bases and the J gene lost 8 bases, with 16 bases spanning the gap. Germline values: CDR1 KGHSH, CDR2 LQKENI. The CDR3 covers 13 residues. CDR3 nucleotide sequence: TGTGCCAGCCACCGGGATCTAGGCGATGAGCAGTTCTTC. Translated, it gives CASHRDLGDEQFF.

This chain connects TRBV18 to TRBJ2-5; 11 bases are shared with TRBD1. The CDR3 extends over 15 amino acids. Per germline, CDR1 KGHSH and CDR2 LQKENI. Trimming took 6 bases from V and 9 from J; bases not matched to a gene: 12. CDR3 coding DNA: TGTGCCAGCTCCACCGGGACAGGGGGAGATCCATCCCAGTACTTC. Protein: CASSTGTGGDPSQYF. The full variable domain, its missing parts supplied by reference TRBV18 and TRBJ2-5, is NAGVMQNPRHLVRRRGQEARLRCSPMKGHSHVYWYRQLPEEGLKFMVYLQKENIIDESGMPKERFSAEFPKEGPSILRIQQVVRGDSAAYFCASSTGTGGDPSQYFGPGTRLLVL.

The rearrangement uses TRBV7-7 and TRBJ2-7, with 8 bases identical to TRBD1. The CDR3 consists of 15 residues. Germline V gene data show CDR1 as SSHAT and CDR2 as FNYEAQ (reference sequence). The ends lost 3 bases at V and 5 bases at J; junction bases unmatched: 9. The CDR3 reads CASSFGQGIFDEQYF. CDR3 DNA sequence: TGTGCCAGCAGCTTCGGACAGGGTATCTTCGACGAGCAGTACTTC.

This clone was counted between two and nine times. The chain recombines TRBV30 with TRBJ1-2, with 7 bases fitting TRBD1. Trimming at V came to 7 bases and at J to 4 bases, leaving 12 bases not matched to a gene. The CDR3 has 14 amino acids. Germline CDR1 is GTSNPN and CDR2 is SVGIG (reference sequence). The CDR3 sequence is CASDRAGVGYGYTF. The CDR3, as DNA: TGTGCCTCTGACAGGGCCGGAGTAGGCTATGGCTACACCTTC.

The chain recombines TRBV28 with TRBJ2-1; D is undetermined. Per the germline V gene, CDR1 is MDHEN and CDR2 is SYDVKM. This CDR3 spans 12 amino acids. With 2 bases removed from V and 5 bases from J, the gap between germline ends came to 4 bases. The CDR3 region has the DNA TGTGCCAGCAGTTTAGGCCACAATGAGCAGTTCTTC. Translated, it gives CASSLGHNEQFF.

The CDR3 region has the DNA TGCGCCAGCAGCCCACGCCTGGACAGGGAGGAGCTGTTTTTT. As protein: CASSPRLDREELFF. This chain connects TRBV4-3 to TRBJ2-2, with 8 bases that match TRBD1. The V segment lost 4 bases and the J segment 10 bases; nucleotides outside the gene matches: 8. From germline, CDR1 is LGHNA and CDR2 YSLEER. This CDR3 spans 14 amino acids.

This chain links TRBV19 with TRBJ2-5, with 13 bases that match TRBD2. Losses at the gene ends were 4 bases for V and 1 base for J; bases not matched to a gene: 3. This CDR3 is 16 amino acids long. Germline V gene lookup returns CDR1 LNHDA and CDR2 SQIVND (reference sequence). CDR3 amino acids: CASSTGTSGIQETQYF. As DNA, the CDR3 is TGTGCCAGTAGTACCGGGACTAGCGGGATCCAAGAGACCCAGTACTTC.

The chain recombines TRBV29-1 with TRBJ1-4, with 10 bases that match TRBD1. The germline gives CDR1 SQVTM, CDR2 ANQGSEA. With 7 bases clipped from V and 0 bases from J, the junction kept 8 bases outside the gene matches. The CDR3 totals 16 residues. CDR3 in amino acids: CSGPPGQGSTNEKLFF. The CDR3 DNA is TGCAGCGGACCCCCGGGACAGGGGTCAACTAATGAAAAACTGTTTTTT. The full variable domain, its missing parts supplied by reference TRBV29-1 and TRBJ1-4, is SAVISQKPSRDICQRGTSLTIQCQVDSQVTMMFWYRQQPGQSLTLIATANQGSEATYESGFVIDKFPISRPNLTFSTLTVSNMSPEDSSIYLCSGPPGQGSTNEKLFFGSGTQLSVL.

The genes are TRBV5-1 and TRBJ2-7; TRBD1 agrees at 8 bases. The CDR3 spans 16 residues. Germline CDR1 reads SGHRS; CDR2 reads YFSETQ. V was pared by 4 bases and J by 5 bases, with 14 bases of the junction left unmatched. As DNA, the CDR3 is TGCGCCAGCAGCGGAGAAGACAGGGGCGCGGGAAACGAGCAGTACTTC. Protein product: CASSGEDRGAGNEQYF.

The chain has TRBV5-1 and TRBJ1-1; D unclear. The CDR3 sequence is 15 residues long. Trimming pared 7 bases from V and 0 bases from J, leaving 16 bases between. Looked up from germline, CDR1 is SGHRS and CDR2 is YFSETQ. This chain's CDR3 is CASLLSPGMNTEAFF. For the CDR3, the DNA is TGCGCCAGCTTACTTTCGCCAGGAATGAACACTGAAGCTTTCTTT.

The CDR3 DNA follows: TGTGCCAGCAGTTCCCGGGACAGGACCTACGAGCAGTACTTC. Its protein is CASSSRDRTYEQYF. The chain couples TRBV6-5 to TRBJ2-7, with 8 bases matching TRBD1. This CDR3 contains 14 residues. Germline CDR1 is MNHEY and CDR2 is SVGAGI. The J segment lost 2 bases and the V segment lost 4 bases, leaving 4 bases of the junction unmatched.

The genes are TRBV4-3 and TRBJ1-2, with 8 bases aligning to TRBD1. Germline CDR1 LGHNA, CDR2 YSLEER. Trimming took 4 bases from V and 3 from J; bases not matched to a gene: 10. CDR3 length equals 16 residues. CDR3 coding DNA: TGCGCCAGCAGCCTCCGGGCAGGGGGCAATGACTATGGCTACACCTTC. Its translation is CASSLRAGGNDYGYTF.

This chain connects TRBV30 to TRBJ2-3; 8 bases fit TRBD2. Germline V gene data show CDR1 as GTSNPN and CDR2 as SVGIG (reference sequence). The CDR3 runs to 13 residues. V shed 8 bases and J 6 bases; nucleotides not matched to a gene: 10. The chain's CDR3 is CAGGVRLADTQYF. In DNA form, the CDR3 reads TGTGCCGGGGGAGTGAGACTAGCGGATACGCAGTATTTT. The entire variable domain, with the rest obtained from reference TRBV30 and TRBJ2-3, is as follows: SQTIHQWPATLVQPVGSPLSLECTVEGTSNPNLYWYRQAAGRGLQLLFYSVGIGQISSEVPQNLSASRPQDRQFILSSKKLLLSDSGFYLCAGGVRLADTQYFGPGTRLTVL.

The CDR3 DNA is TGCAGCGTTGGGGGGATAGCGGAATCCTACAATGAGCAGTTCTTC. Protein sequence: CSVGGIAESYNEQFF. This rearrangement joins TRBV29-1 to TRBJ2-1, with a weak D call TRBD2 (6 bases). CDR3 length equals 15 residues. V lost 4 bases and J lost 1, with 14 bases in between. Germline CDR1 and CDR2: SQVTM and ANQGSEA.

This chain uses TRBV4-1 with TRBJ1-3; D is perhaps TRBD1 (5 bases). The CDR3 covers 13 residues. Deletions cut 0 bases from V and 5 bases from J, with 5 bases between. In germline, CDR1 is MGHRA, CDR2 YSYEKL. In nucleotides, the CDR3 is TGCGCCAGCAGCCAAGAGGGGCGAAACACCATATATTTT. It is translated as CASSQEGRNTIYF.

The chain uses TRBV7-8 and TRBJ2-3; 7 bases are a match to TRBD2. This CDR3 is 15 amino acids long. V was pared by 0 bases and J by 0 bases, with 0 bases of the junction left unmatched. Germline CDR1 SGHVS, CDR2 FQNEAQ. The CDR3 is CASSLAGGSTDTQYF. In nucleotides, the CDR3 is TGTGCCAGCAGCTTAGCGGGGGGGAGCACAGATACGCAGTATTTT.

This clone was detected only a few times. CDR3 sequence reads: CASQGFTEAFF. In nucleotides, the CDR3 is TGTGCCAGCCAGGGGTTCACTGAAGCTTTCTTT. This chain connects TRBV27 to TRBJ1-1, with D maybe TRBD1 (6 bases). The V gene lost 8 bases and the J gene lost 4 bases, with 8 bases spanning the gap. Germline CDR1 is MNHEY and CDR2 is SMNVEV (reference sequence). CDR3 length equals 11 residues.

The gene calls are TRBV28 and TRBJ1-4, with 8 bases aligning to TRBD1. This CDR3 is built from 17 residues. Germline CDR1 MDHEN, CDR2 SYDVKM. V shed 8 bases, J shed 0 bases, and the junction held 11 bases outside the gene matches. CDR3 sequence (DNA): TGTGCCAGCGGGCCCCGGACAGGGAGAGCAACTAATGAAAAACTGTTTTTT. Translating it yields CASGPRTGRATNEKLFF.